This record looks at one TCR beta chain sequence and its context. Its antigen is not identified. The CDR3 length is 14 residues. Per germline, CDR1 MGHRA and CDR2 YSYEKL. V gave up 4 bases and J gave up 4 bases, with 14 bases separating them. Libraries were prepared by immunoSEQ multiplex PCR; TCRdb keeps only in-frame clonotypes and omits some of them. Here the sample spans about 68,000 clones, about 84% being singletons. The data were obtained in a study of OX40 agonist ivuxolimab in advanced cancers. In the study overall: Participants could have had prior anti-PD-1, anti-PD-L1 or anti-CTLA-4 therapy, and about 37% had some. Whole-study results and caveats: Low normalized T-cell clonal expansion was additionally recorded for some nonresponders.

This specimen consisted of CD4+ or CD8+ T cells sorted from blood, obtained in a trial of the OX40 agonist ivuxolimab. The chain recombines TRBV4-1 with TRBJ2-7, with a possible D match to TRBD1 (5 bases). The source is an adult with an advanced solid tumor such as melanoma, head and neck, liver or kidney cancer. CDR3 DNA: TGCGCCAGCAGCCGTAATGTGCAGGGTTACGAGCAGTACGTC. It specifies CASSRNVQGYEQYV.